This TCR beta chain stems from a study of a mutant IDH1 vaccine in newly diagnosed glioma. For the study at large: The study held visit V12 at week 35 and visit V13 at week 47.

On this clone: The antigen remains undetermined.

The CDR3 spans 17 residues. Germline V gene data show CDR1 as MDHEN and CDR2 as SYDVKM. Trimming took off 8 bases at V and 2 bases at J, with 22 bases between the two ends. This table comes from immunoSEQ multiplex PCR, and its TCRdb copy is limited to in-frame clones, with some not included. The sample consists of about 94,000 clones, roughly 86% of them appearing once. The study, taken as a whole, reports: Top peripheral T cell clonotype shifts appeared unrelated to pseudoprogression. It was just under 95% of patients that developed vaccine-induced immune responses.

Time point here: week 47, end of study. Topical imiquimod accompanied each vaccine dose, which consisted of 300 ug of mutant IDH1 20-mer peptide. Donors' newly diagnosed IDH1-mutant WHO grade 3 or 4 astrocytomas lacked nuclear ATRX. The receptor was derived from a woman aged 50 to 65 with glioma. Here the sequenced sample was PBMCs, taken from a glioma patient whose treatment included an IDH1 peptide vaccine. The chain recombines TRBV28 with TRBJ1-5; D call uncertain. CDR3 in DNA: TGTGCCAGCGAGTTTACCCCATTGGGGTCAGGCAATCAGCCCCAGCATTTT. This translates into CASEFTPLGSGNQPQHF.